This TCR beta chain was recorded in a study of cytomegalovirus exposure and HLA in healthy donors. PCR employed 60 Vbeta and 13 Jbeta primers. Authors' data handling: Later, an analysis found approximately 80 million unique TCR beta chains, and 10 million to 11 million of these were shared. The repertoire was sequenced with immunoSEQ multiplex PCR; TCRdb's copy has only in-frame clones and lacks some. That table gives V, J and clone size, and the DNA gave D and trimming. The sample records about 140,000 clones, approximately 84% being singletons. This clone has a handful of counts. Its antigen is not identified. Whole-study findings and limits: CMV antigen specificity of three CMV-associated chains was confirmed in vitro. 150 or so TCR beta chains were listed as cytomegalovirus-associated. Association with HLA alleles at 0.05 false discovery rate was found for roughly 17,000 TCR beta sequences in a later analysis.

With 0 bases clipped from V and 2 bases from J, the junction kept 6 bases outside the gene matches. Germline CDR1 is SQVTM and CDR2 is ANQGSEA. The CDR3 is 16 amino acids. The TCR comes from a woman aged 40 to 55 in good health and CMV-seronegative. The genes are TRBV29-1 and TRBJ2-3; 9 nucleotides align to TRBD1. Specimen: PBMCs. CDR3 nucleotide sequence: TGCAGCGTTGAAGATCATCGGGACAGGGCCACAGATACGCAGTATTTT. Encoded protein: CSVEDHRDRATDTQYF.